This TCR beta chain was captured in a study of cytomegalovirus exposure and HLA in healthy donors. Study-wide background: Earlier, 117 million unique TCR beta sequences were recovered from about 200 million T cells by an analysis.

A multiplex PCR was run with 60 Vbeta primers and 13 Jbeta primers. Sequenced by immunoSEQ multiplex PCR; TCRdb stores in-frame clones only, minus some. This sample's table has over 150,000 clones. With regard to this clone: The antigen remains undetermined.

At sampling all donors were nominally healthy, likely with unrecorded immune exposures. V lost 0 bases and J 6 bases, leaving 11 bases between the germline ends. The CDR3 covers 13 residues. The V gene's germline CDR1 is GTSNPN and CDR2 SVGIG (reference sequence). Points from the study as a whole: About 90% or about 30% of the time was how often most TCR beta V segments were productive, according to an earlier analysis. In a later analysis, at a false discovery rate of 0.05, over 15,000 TCR beta sequences matched HLA alleles.

The sample taken for sequencing was PBMCs. The rearrangement joins TRBV30 to TRBJ1-1; D possibly corresponds to TRBD1 (6 bases). The receptor's source is a boy aged 10-17 years in good health and CMV-seronegative. The CDR3 region is CAWSVNRVSEAFF. The DNA for the CDR3 is TGTGCCTGGAGTGTGAACAGGGTTTCTGAAGCTTTCTTT.